This note documents a single T cell receptor (beta chain) sequence. Its antigen is unknown. No per-base quality is available; no much larger clone lies one base away. V lost 6 bases and J lost 0 bases, and the count of bases not matched to a germline gene is 4. Including the terminal cysteine and phenylalanine, the CDR3 comprises 15 residues. The read is trimmed to its CDR3 DNA, 45 bases read in frame from base 1. From the germline V gene (reference sequence), CDR1 is MNHNY and CDR2 is SVGAGI. These data come from a study of CDR3 diversity in severe acne (dated by TCRdb to between 2018 and 2021). The library was made by PCR. The data were produced on an Illumina HiSeq 2000. In-frame beta chains were kept once TCRdb had trimmed the public reads at Q25 with fastp and called clones with MiXCR. Rows with a matching CDR3 protein are joined into one entry that keeps the most common DNA and genes. The sample table contains 89,000 or so distinct CDR3 sequences; only one count was recorded for roughly 52% of them. Around 10% of the sample lies in the top ten.

The specimen was blood. This TCR came from a male donor in good health, serving as a control. The chain uses TRBV6-6 and TRBJ2-3, with 9 middle bases fitting TRBD1. The CDR3 region: CASRKGTGSTDTQYF. The nucleotides are TGTGCCAGCAGAAAAGGGACAGGGAGCACAGATACGCAGTATTTT.